What follows are 28 T cell receptor beta chains derived from one specimen sequenced in a study of blood T cell repertoires in COVID-19 (dated by TCRdb to 2018 to 2020). Receptor amplification or capture employed the immunoSEQ multiplex PCR assay. Not all clones reach the TCRdb copy of this immuneACCESS table, which keeps in-frame sequences only. Checked studies attribute under half of the gap to unresolved V genes and leave the rest unexplained. This sample lists some 150,000 clones; 75% to 85% were detected once. Roughly 15% of the sample comes from the top ten. The sample consisted of PBMCs or T cells enriched from blood (not recorded which). All receptors come from a man aged 50-60 years who had recovered from COVID-19.

This clone was observed a single time. The chain is built from TRBV19 and TRBJ2-7, with a possible D match to TRBD1 (6 bases). Per the germline V gene, CDR1 is LNHDA and CDR2 is SQIVND (reference sequence). The CDR3 spans 14 residues. V was trimmed by 4 bases and J by 2 bases, leaving 12 bases between them. The CDR3 region has the DNA TGTGCCAGTAGTAGCAGGGGTACCACCTACGAGCAGTACTTC. It codes for CASSSRGTTYEQYF.

J is TRBJ2-5 and V is TRBV5-1, with TRBD2 as a possible D gene (6 bases). CDR1 SGHRS and CDR2 YFSETQ come from the germline V gene. Trimming pared 2 bases from V and 1 base from J, leaving 12 bases between. This CDR3 contains 15 residues. The CDR3 protein is CASSLGHSGQETQYF. The CDR3 DNA follows: TGCGCCAGCAGCTTAGGTCATAGCGGCCAAGAGACCCAGTACTTC. The variable domain in full, with the rest retrieved from reference TRBV5-1 and TRBJ2-5, is KAGVTQTPRYLIKTRGQQVTLSCSPISGHRSVSWYQQTPGQGLQFLFEYFSETQRNKGNFPGRFSGRQFSNSRSEMNVSTLELGDSALYLCASSLGHSGQETQYFGPGTRLLVL.

The chain joins TRBV18 to TRBJ1-5; maybe TRBD1 (6 bases). V was shortened by 0 bases and J by 3 bases, with 15 bases between the two germline ends. The germline gives CDR1 KGHSH, CDR2 LQKENI. The CDR3 extends over 17 amino acids. This chain's CDR3 is CASSPPIARGPNQPQHF. CDR3 nucleotides: TGTGCCAGCTCACCACCGATTGCCAGGGGCCCCAATCAGCCCCAGCATTTT.

The chain has TRBV7-9 and TRBJ1-6; the D is unclear. From germline, CDR1 is SEHNR and CDR2 FQNEAQ (reference sequence). The CDR3 sequence is 17 residues long. Trimming stripped 5 bases from V and 5 bases from J, with 19 bases between. The CDR3 reads CASSRGFEARDNSPLHF. The CDR3 nucleotides read TGTGCCAGCAGCCGAGGCTTTGAAGCTCGGGATAATTCACCCCTCCACTTT.

This clone has more than one count but fewer than ten. The chain is built from TRBV2 and TRBJ2-7; TRBD2 aligns across 7 bases. V trimming: 4 bases; J trimming: 4 bases; junction bases outside the gene matches: 13. This CDR3 comprises 16 residues. Germline values: CDR1 SNHLY, CDR2 FYNNEI. CDR3 in amino acids: CASSGLGEGILYEQYF. The CDR3 DNA sequence: TGTGCCAGCAGTGGTCTTGGGGAGGGGATACTTTACGAGCAGTACTTC.

In this sample, this clone turned up a few times. The chain has TRBV7-8 and TRBJ1-3, with 7 bases fitting TRBD1. The CDR3 length is 17 residues. The V gene's germline CDR1 is SGHVS and CDR2 FQNEAQ. V shed 2 bases, J shed 0 bases, and the junction held 7 bases outside the gene matches. This CDR3 is CASSLIGRGISGNTIYF. The DNA of the CDR3 is TGTGCCAGCAGCTTAATCGGCAGGGGGATCTCTGGAAACACCATATATTTT. The full variable domain, its missing parts supplied by reference TRBV7-8 and TRBJ1-3, is GAGVSQSPRYKVAKRGQDVALRCDPISGHVSLFWYQQALGQGPEFLTYFQNEAQLDKSGLPSDRFFAERPEGSVSTLKIQRTQQEDSAVYLCASSLIGRGISGNTIYFGEGSWLTVV.

This chain uses TRBV4-1 with TRBJ1-5; D ambiguous. Germline V gene lookup returns CDR1 MGHRA and CDR2 YSYEKL. Between the trimmed V and J ends, which lost 0 bases and 0 bases, there was a span of 12 bases. The CDR3 contains 17 residues. CDR3 sequence reads: CASSQDRNLYSNQPQHF. CDR3 bases: TGCGCCAGCAGCCAAGACAGGAACCTCTATAGCAATCAGCCCCAGCATTTT.

This sequence joins TRBV18 and TRBJ2-7; the match to TRBD1 covers 8 bases. V dropped 6 bases and J dropped 0; count of bases not matched to a gene: 10. The CDR3 spans 16 residues. The germline V gene encodes CDR1 KGHSH and CDR2 LQKENI. As DNA, the CDR3 is TGTGCCAGCTCCCCGCTACAACAGGGGGACTCCTACGAGCAGTACTTC. Protein product: CASSPLQQGDSYEQYF.

The count of this clone is one. This chain joins TRBV10-3 and TRBJ1-1; D may be TRBD1 (6 bases). The length of the CDR3 is 13 residues. V dropped 6 bases and J dropped 4 bases, with 12 bases sitting between them. Germline CDR1 reads ENHRY; CDR2 reads SYGVKD. The CDR3 DNA reads as TGTGCCATCAGGACGGACAGTGGCACTGAAGCTTTCTTT. Translation: CAIRTDSGTEAFF.

The chain combines TRBV18 with TRBJ1-2; 7 nucleotides agree with TRBD1. CDR1 and CDR2 (germline): KGHSH, LQKENI. The CDR3 extends over 21 amino acids. V lost 3 bases and J lost 0; bases outside the gene matches: 22. For the CDR3, the DNA is TGTGCCAGCTCACCGAACGGTGGGACAGCTCTCCGAACGAAAGCTAACTATGGCTACACCTTC. Translating it yields CASSPNGGTALRTKANYGYTF.

V is TRBV28 and J is TRBJ2-5; D is unresolved. V gave up 2 bases and J gave up 5 bases, with 3 bases separating them. The CDR3 covers 11 residues. From germline, CDR1 is MDHEN and CDR2 SYDVKM. The CDR3 protein is CASSLSETQYF. CDR3 sequence (DNA): TGTGCCAGCAGTTTAAGCGAGACCCAGTACTTC.

As concerns this clone: Other DNA sequences from this sample encode an identical CDR3 as well. The chain carries TRBV6-6 and TRBJ2-2, with D possibly matching TRBD2 (5 bases). The germline V gene has CDR1 MNHNY and CDR2 SVGAGI (reference sequence). Trimming cost V 0 bases and J 1 base, with 9 bases left between them. This CDR3 comprises 16 residues. The DNA for the CDR3 is TGTGCCAGCAGTTACTCCGGCGGAGGGAACACCGGGGAGCTGTTTTTT. This encodes CASSYSGGGNTGELFF.

The chain has TRBV11-2 and TRBJ2-2; TRBD1 aligns across 8 bases. Germline trimming cut 6 bases from V and 4 bases from J; bases unmatched to any gene: 7. This CDR3 contains 15 residues. CDR1 and CDR2 from the germline V gene are SGHAT and FQNNGV. The DNA of the CDR3 is TGTGCCAGCAGGCCGACAGGGGTGGGCACCGGGGAGCTGTTTTTT. Translating it yields CASRPTGVGTGELFF.

The CDR3 DNA is TGTGCCAGCGCCCAAGGGAGGAACACTGAAGCTTTCTTT. Residues: CASAQGRNTEAFF. The chain employs TRBV18 and TRBJ1-1; D ambiguous. The length of the CDR3 is 13 residues. V lost 8 bases and J lost 1, with 11 bases in between. The germline gives CDR1 KGHSH, CDR2 LQKENI. Together with reference TRBV18 and TRBJ1-1, the CDR3 gives the full variable domain: NAGVMQNPRHLVRRRGQEARLRCSPMKGHSHVYWYRQLPEEGLKFMVYLQKENIIDESGMPKERFSAEFPKEGPSILRIQQVVRGDSAAYFCASAQGRNTEAFFGQGTRLTVV.

This clone occurred once. The rearrangement joins TRBV30 to TRBJ2-1; 7 bases fit TRBD2. Trimming took 0 bases from V and 8 from J; bases not matched to a gene: 4. The germline V gene has CDR1 GTSNPN and CDR2 SVGIG (reference sequence). The CDR3 has 13 residues. CDR3 nucleotides: TGTGCCTGGAGTGTACCGGGGGGTGATGAGCAGTTCTTC. Its translation is CAWSVPGGDEQFF.

The chain recombines TRBV2 with TRBJ2-7, with D maybe TRBD2 (5 bases). Trimming removed 4 bases at V and 0 bases at J, with 10 bases between. This CDR3 contains 14 residues. Germline V lookup: CDR1 SNHLY, CDR2 FYNNEI. The CDR3 is CASSVRGNSYEQYF. The CDR3 DNA reads as TGTGCCAGCAGTGTTCGAGGGAACTCCTACGAGCAGTACTTC.

V gene TRBV7-2 combines with J gene TRBJ1-2; D remains unclear. CDR3 length equals 13 residues. Germline V gives CDR1 SGHTA, CDR2 FQGNSA. Trimming took 4 bases from V and 7 from J, leaving 13 bases between them. CDR3 nucleotides: TGTGCCAGCAGCTCCGGGAGCTGGATTGGCTACACCTTC. Amino acids: CASSSGSWIGYTF.

The V gene is TRBV3-1 (or the pseudogene TRBV3-2), the J gene TRBJ1-2; D is unclear. This CDR3 region has 12 residues. V was pared by 3 bases and J by 7 bases, with 9 bases between. Per germline, CDR1 LGHDT and CDR2 YNNKEL (reference sequence). CDR3 region: CASSHSERGYTF. The CDR3 DNA sequence: TGTGCCAGCAGCCACAGTGAGCGTGGCTACACCTTC.

The chain couples TRBV2 to TRBJ2-2; 12 bases agree with TRBD1. This CDR3 is built from 15 residues. Germline V gives CDR1 SNHLY, CDR2 FYNNEI. V lost 6 bases and J lost 7; bases outside the gene matches: 6. CDR3 in amino acids: CASRRGQGADGELFF. CDR3 DNA: TGTGCCAGCAGGAGGGGACAGGGGGCGGACGGGGAGCTGTTTTTT.

This chain connects TRBV10-3 to TRBJ1-6; D possibly corresponds to TRBD1 (6 bases). Trimming pared 1 base from V and 6 bases from J, leaving 10 bases between. The CDR3 spans 15 residues. Germline V lookup: CDR1 ENHRY, CDR2 SYGVKD. CDR3 in amino acids: CAISELGQGNSPLHF. The DNA of the CDR3 is TGTGCCATCAGTGAGTTGGGACAAGGTAATTCACCCCTCCACTTT.

The chain couples TRBV5-1 to TRBJ2-7; no reliable D call. Germline CDR1 SGHRS, CDR2 YFSETQ. Deletions cut 3 bases from V and 1 base from J, with 5 bases between. The CDR3 is 12 amino acids. The CDR3 reads CASSSTSYEQYF. The CDR3 coding sequence is TGCGCCAGCAGCTCGACATCCTACGAGCAGTACTTC.

The V gene is TRBV9, the J gene TRBJ1-6; 7 bases are a match to TRBD1. Trimming at V came to 0 bases and at J to 6 bases, leaving 9 bases not matched to a gene. The CDR3 loop spans 17 amino acids. Germline-derived CDR1 and CDR2 are SGDLS and YYNGEE. The CDR3 DNA reads TGTGCCAGCAGCGTAGCCCCAGGGGGGATTTCTAATTCACCCCTCCACTTT. This encodes CASSVAPGGISNSPLHF.

V gene TRBV21-1 combines with J gene TRBJ1-2; the D call of TRBD1 is as the table states it, not checked on the DNA. TRBV21-1 has pseudogene status. This CDR3 region has 13 residues. The chain's CDR3 is CASSKDRGGGYTF. As DNA, the CDR3 is TGTGCCAGCAGCAAAGACAGGGGAGGTGGCTACACCTTC.

V is TRBV7-9 and J is TRBJ2-3, with D possibly matching TRBD1 (5 bases). The CDR3 has 13 residues. In germline, CDR1 is SEHNR, CDR2 FQNEAQ (reference sequence). Trimming shortened V by 1 base and J by 7 bases, and 9 bases separated the two germline ends. CDR3 region: CASSLDQGYTQYF. DNA of the CDR3: TGTGCCAGCAGCTTAGACCAGGGCTATACGCAGTATTTT.

V and J are TRBV3-1 (or the pseudogene TRBV3-2) and TRBJ2-7, with 7 bases that match TRBD2. The CDR3 sequence is 15 residues long. Germline V gene data show CDR1 as LGHDT and CDR2 as YNNKEL (reference sequence). The V and J ends lost 2 bases and 5 bases, in that order; junction bases with no gene match: 9. CDR3 in amino acids: CASSQSTGGWDEQYF. Written as DNA, the CDR3 is TGTGCCAGCAGCCAATCAACCGGGGGGTGGGACGAGCAGTACTTC.

This chain links TRBV29-1 with TRBJ2-6; D is possibly TRBD2 (5 bases). The CDR3 sequence is 13 residues long. Between the trimmed V and J ends, which lost 8 bases and 0 bases, there was a span of 8 bases. The germline CDR1 and CDR2 sequences are SQVTM and ANQGSEA. CDR3 in DNA: TGCAGCTGTGGGAGCTCTGGGGCCAACGTCCTGACTTTC. This sequence encodes CSCGSSGANVLTF.

The chain is built from TRBV4-1 and TRBJ2-7; TRBD2 is a possible D gene (6 bases). Looked up from germline, CDR1 is MGHRA and CDR2 is YSYEKL. V was clipped by 5 bases and J by 2 bases, with 13 bases between them. The CDR3 is 14 residues long. Here the CDR3 reads CASSSPGTPYEQYF. The CDR3 bases are TGCGCCAGCAGCTCGCCCGGGACTCCCTACGAGCAGTACTTC.

To note about this clone: The same CDR3 arises from other DNA sequences in this sample as well. The V gene is TRBV7-9, the J gene TRBJ1-6; TRBD1 matches 7 bases. This CDR3 contains 14 residues. From germline, CDR1 is SEHNR and CDR2 FQNEAQ (reference sequence). V shed 3 bases, J shed 10 bases, and the junction held 6 bases outside the gene matches. As DNA, the CDR3 is TGTGCCAGCAGCTTGGGAACAGGGGAATCACCCCTCCACTTT. Translation: CASSLGTGESPLHF.